These 21 T cell receptor beta chains share one sample of origin, sequenced in a study of blood T cell repertoires in COVID-19. Only in-frame clones appear in the TCRdb table, and some are missing; sequencing was by immunoSEQ multiplex PCR. Of some 110,000 clones in the sample, roughly 84% were seen once. The sample taken for sequencing was peripheral blood. The receptors shown here come from a woman aged 70-85 years with acute or convalescent COVID-19.

The gene calls are TRBV18 and TRBJ1-5; 10 nucleotides line up with TRBD1. The germline V gene has CDR1 KGHSH and CDR2 LQKENI. The CDR3 is 15 residues long. V was pared by 1 base and J by 6 bases, with 3 bases of the junction left unmatched. In DNA, the CDR3 is TGTGCCAGCTCACCACTGGGGGACAGGGGTCAGCCCCAGCATTTT. Its translation is CASSPLGDRGQPQHF.

In its sample, this clone was seen once. The J gene is TRBJ2-3, the V gene TRBV24-1, with 9 positions matching TRBD2. The CDR3 runs 14 residues. V was clipped by 6 bases and J by 7 bases; unmatched bases: 7. Germline loops: CDR1 KGHDR, CDR2 SFDVKD. The CDR3 protein is CATSPAGGRHTQYF. The CDR3 DNA is TGTGCCACCAGTCCGGCGGGAGGGCGACATACGCAGTATTTT.

Notes on this clone: A junction boundary mismatches the germline segment, possibly from a read error. The V call is TRBV12-3 or TRBV12-4, the J call TRBJ1-1; D is ambiguous. The CDR3 runs to 12 residues. The CDR3 nucleotides are TGTGCCAGCAGTCCCCGGTTGTCTTTGCCCCTCTTT. Encoded protein: CASSPRLSLPLF.

The chain has TRBV3-1 (or the pseudogene TRBV3-2) and TRBJ2-1, with TRBD2 as a possible D gene (6 bases). Germline assignment: CDR1 LGHDT and CDR2 YNNKEL (reference sequence). The CDR3 length is 15 residues. The germline V and J ends were trimmed by 0 bases and 9 bases, with 15 bases remaining between them. This chain's CDR3 is CASSQDKGRNSEQFF. In DNA form, the CDR3 reads TGTGCCAGCAGCCAAGACAAGGGGAGGAATAGTGAGCAGTTCTTC.

This clone is a singleton in its sample. This rearrangement joins TRBV5-1 to TRBJ2-5; D is perhaps TRBD1 (5 bases). CDR1 and CDR2 (germline): SGHRS, YFSETQ. There are 14 residues in the CDR3. With 0 bases removed from V and 5 bases from J, the gap between germline ends came to 11 bases. The CDR3 nucleotides are TGCGCCAGCAGCTTGGCCGGGCAGGGCGAGACCCAGTACTTC. Translated, it gives CASSLAGQGETQYF.

This chain links TRBV10-3 with TRBJ1-1; D call uncertain. This CDR3 is 13 amino acids long. V lost 3 bases and J lost 2, with 7 bases in between. Germline loops: CDR1 ENHRY, CDR2 SYGVKD. Here the CDR3 DNA reads TGTGCCATCAGTGAACGCGGCAACACTGAAGCTTTCTTT. It is translated as CAISERGNTEAFF.

The CDR3 sequence: CASSQGPNRFTDTQYF. The CDR3 nucleotides read TGTGCCAGCAGCCAAGGACCAAACAGATTCACAGATACGCAGTATTTT. The rearrangement joins TRBV3-1 (or the pseudogene TRBV3-2) to TRBJ2-3; the D is unclear. V lost 1 base and J 2 bases, leaving 13 bases between the germline ends. Germline V gene data show CDR1 as LGHDT and CDR2 as YNNKEL (reference sequence). The CDR3 is 16 residues long.

The chain links TRBV5-1 to TRBJ2-3; D possibly corresponds to TRBD2 (5 bases). Per germline, CDR1 SGHRS and CDR2 YFSETQ. The CDR3 runs 14 residues. V was shortened by 4 bases and J by 2 bases, with 11 bases between the two germline ends. The CDR3 DNA sequence: TGCGCCAGCAGCCTCGGGATTACCACAGATACGCAGTATTTT. Protein product: CASSLGITTDTQYF. Variable domain in full (rest from reference TRBV5-1 and TRBJ2-3): KAGVTQTPRYLIKTRGQQVTLSCSPISGHRSVSWYQQTPGQGLQFLFEYFSETQRNKGNFPGRFSGRQFSNSRSEMNVSTLELGDSALYLCASSLGITTDTQYFGPGTRLTVL.

The chain couples TRBV6-5 to TRBJ2-7; tentatively, D is TRBD1 (5 bases). The germline V gene has CDR1 MNHEY and CDR2 SVGAGI. The CDR3 extends over 13 amino acids. V shed 6 bases and J shed 2 bases, with 11 bases lying between them. CDR3: CASRFGHTYEQYF. The DNA for the CDR3 is TGTGCCAGCAGATTCGGACATACCTACGAGCAGTACTTC.

The rearrangement joins TRBV29-1 to TRBJ2-5; 10 bases match TRBD1. Per germline, CDR1 SQVTM and CDR2 ANQGSEA. This CDR3 is 12 amino acids long. V shed 7 bases and J 1 base; nucleotides not matched to a gene: 0. The CDR3 coding sequence is TGCAGCGGGACAGGGGGCCAAGAGACCCAGTACTTC. The encoded protein is CSGTGGQETQYF.

This clone was seen just once. The chain joins TRBV11-2 to TRBJ2-3; perhaps TRBD1 as D (5 bases). The CDR3 length is 15 residues. V gave up 5 bases and J gave up 0 bases, with 12 bases separating them. Germline V CDR1 and CDR2: SGHAT, FQNNGV. CDR3 in DNA: TGTGCCAGCAGCGAGCGAACAGGTAGCACAGATACGCAGTATTTT. Translated: CASSERTGSTDTQYF.

The rearrangement links TRBV5-4 to TRBJ2-5, with 9 bases aligning to TRBD1. This CDR3 contains 15 residues. Losses at the gene ends were 4 bases for V and 2 bases for J; bases not matched to a gene: 6. Germline CDR1 SGHNT, CDR2 YYREEE (reference sequence). The CDR3 here is CASSEKQGAQETQYF. DNA of the CDR3: TGTGCCAGCAGCGAGAAACAGGGGGCGCAAGAGACCCAGTACTTC.

V is TRBV7-9 and J is TRBJ1-5, with 7 positions matching TRBD1. CDR1 and CDR2 (germline): SEHNR, FQNEAQ (reference sequence). The CDR3 sequence is 19 residues long. The junction had 19 bases not matched to a gene; V was cut back by 5 bases and J by 3 bases. For the CDR3, the DNA is TGTGCCAGCAGCGCACCGAACCCGACAGGGCTGGGGGTCAATCAGCCCCAGCATTTT. It translates to CASSAPNPTGLGVNQPQHF.

V and J are TRBV15 and TRBJ1-3; a weak D match, TRBD1 (5 bases). V was pared by 0 bases and J by 4 bases, with 16 bases between. The CDR3 is 17 residues long. Germline V CDR1 and CDR2: LNHNV, YYDKDF (reference sequence). CDR3 in amino acids: CATSRDYGGSGGNTIYF. DNA of the CDR3: TGTGCCACCAGCAGAGATTACGGGGGTTCGGGGGGAAACACCATATATTTT.

This clone came up a few times. The chain joins TRBV10-3 to TRBJ1-2; D unclear. The length of the CDR3 is 15 residues. Germline values: CDR1 ENHRY, CDR2 SYGVKD. Between the trimmed V and J ends, which lost 0 bases and 3 bases, there was a span of 11 bases. Here the CDR3 DNA reads TGTGCCATCAGTGAGTCCCAGGTTTGGGACTATGGCTACACCTTC. It codes for CAISESQVWDYGYTF.

The V and J genes are TRBV2 and TRBJ1-2; 8 bases line up with TRBD1. J gave up 7 bases and V 8 bases, and 9 bases lay outside the gene matches. The CDR3 contains 13 residues. Germline V CDR1 and CDR2: SNHLY, FYNNEI. The CDR3, as DNA: TGTGCCAGCGTAGGACAGGGTTTGCGTGGCTACACCTTC. Translated, it gives CASVGQGLRGYTF.

The chain joins TRBV11-2 to TRBJ2-7; possibly TRBD2 for D (5 bases). Germline lookup yields CDR1 SGHAT and CDR2 FQNNGV. The CDR3 length is 13 residues. V was clipped by 5 bases and J by 3 bases, with 11 bases between them. In DNA, the CDR3 is TGTGCCAGCAGCCGGCCGGGGATCTACGAGCAGTACTTC. It codes for CASSRPGIYEQYF.

The table lists this clone with a few counts. This chain connects TRBV6-6 to TRBJ1-5; TRBD1 matches at 7 bases. Trimming removed 2 bases from V and 4 bases from J; junction bases left unmatched: 8. The CDR3 is made up of 16 amino acids. Germline CDR1 MNHNY, CDR2 SVGAGI (reference sequence). As DNA, the CDR3 is TGTGCCAGCAGTTACCCTATACAGGGGACTAATCAGCCCCAGCATTTT. It yields the protein CASSYPIQGTNQPQHF.

The rearrangement uses TRBV5-1 and TRBJ2-1; a possible D gene is TRBD2 (6 bases). The CDR3 extends over 16 amino acids. V was trimmed by 4 bases and J by 0 bases, leaving 14 bases between them. CDR1 SGHRS and CDR2 YFSETQ come from the germline V gene. CDR3 in DNA: TGCGCCAGCAGCCCCGGGACTGTAAGCTCCTACAATGAGCAGTTCTTC. This sequence encodes CASSPGTVSSYNEQFF.

This chain links TRBV30 with TRBJ1-1, with 7 bases matching TRBD1. Germline lookup yields CDR1 GTSNPN and CDR2 SVGIG (reference sequence). CDR3 length equals 13 residues. The junction had 2 bases not matched to a gene; V was cut back by 1 base and J by 3 bases. The CDR3 region is CAWSATGDTEAFF. As DNA, the CDR3 is TGTGCCTGGAGTGCCACAGGGGACACTGAAGCTTTCTTT.

The gene calls are TRBV9 and TRBJ1-1; 8 nucleotides align to TRBD1. CDR3 size: 16 residues. J gave up 8 bases and V 0 bases, and 12 bases lay outside the gene matches. Germline V lookup: CDR1 SGDLS, CDR2 YYNGEE. CDR3 DNA: TGTGCCAGCAGCGTAGCCCCGCCAGGGGGCGCGACGGAAGCTTTCTTT. Protein: CASSVAPPGGATEAFF. The variable domain in full, completed from reference TRBV9 and TRBJ1-1, reads DSGVTQTPKHLITATGQRVTLRCSPRSGDLSVYWYQQSLDQGLQFLIQYYNGEERAKGNILERFSAQQFPDLHSELNLSSLELGDSALYFCASSVAPPGGATEAFFGQGTRLTVV.